This T cell receptor (beta chain) came from a study of T cell repertoires in cytomegalovirus infection. At the level of the study: Through public TCR beta signatures, both CMV infection and matching HLA type were indicated. Study outcomes and limitations: Ex vivo, HLA-C-restricted CMV-specific TCR beta clonotypes prevailed over the rest of the response. Carriers of CMV and the relevant HLA type were discriminated by public TCR beta frequency.

TCRdb re-derived calls from the reads in MiXCR, one entry per CDR3 protein. This table holds roughly 730,000 distinct CDR3 sequences, roughly 30% found once. Remarks on this clonotype: Its antigen is not identified.

This CDR3 has 12 amino acids. The J segment lost 9 bases and the V segment lost 6 bases, leaving 5 bases of the junction unmatched. Germline V gene sequence: CDR1 DFQATT, CDR2 SNEGSKA (reference sequence). The source was cultured PBMCs, collected from culture after CMV antigen stimulation. The TCR comes from a human donor in good health (CMV status not recorded). Some clones in this sample may be carry-over from other donors' samples. J is TRBJ1-4 and V is TRBV20-1; 9 nucleotides align to TRBD1. CDR3 sequence reads: CSAGDRDQKLFF. CDR3 nucleotide sequence: TGCAGTGCGGGGGACAGGGACCAAAAACTGTTTTTT.